This TCR beta chain was recovered during a study of CD8 T cells in ankylosing spondylitis. By quantitative 5'-RACE with molecular barcodes, the TCR beta libraries were made. TCRdb reprocessed the 5' RACE reads via MiXCR and lists one record per CDR3 protein. In the table there are around 150,000 distinct CDR3 sequences, under 14% of which are singletons. Trimming stripped 5 bases from V and 6 bases from J, with 13 bases between. The CDR3 length is 13 residues. Looked up from germline, CDR1 is SGHDT and CDR2 is YYEEEE. In its sample, this clonotype was seen many times. The antigen remains unidentified. Study-wide results and limits: It was reported that disease-linked clones were significantly enriched in matched ankylosing spondylitis synovial fluid. Some of these motif variants have turned up before, in reports on reactive arthritis synovial fluid and blood. Made up of eight highly homologous variants, a TCR beta motif appeared characteristic of ankylosing spondylitis blood.

The chain links TRBV5-6 to TRBJ2-3; TRBD2 is a possible D gene (6 bases). The TCR comes from a male donor with ankylosing spondylitis or in good health (not recorded which). The material sequenced was blood, either unsorted or a sorted T cell fraction (not recorded which). CDR3 amino acids: CASRATGRDTQYF. For the CDR3, the DNA is TGTGCCAGCAGAGCGACGGGGAGGGATACGCAGTATTTT.